This T cell receptor beta chain was documented in a study of molecular identifiers for immune sequencing clone quantification. The CDR3 is 17 residues long. The V gene's germline CDR1 is MNHEY and CDR2 SVGAGI. The V end lost 0 bases, the J end lost 4 bases, and 15 bases lay between the germline ends. Previously described methods and listed TCR primers produced bulk TCR libraries. One entry per CDR3 protein results from TCRdb running MiXCR on the PCR reads. The sample holds around 460,000 distinct CDR3 sequences, roughly 23% seen once. This rearrangement joins TRBV6-5 to TRBJ2-2; D gene ambiguous. Sequencing was carried out using naive CD8+ T cells from blood, with Jurkat cell RNA spiked in. Sample subset: FACS-sorted CD8+CD4-CCR7+CD45RA+ naive T cells. This clonotype originated in a human donor in good health. Some libraries in this study had Jurkat cell RNA spiked in. CDR3 nucleotides: TGTGCCAGCAGTTACTCGATGGTTGGGATCGGCACCGGGGAGCTGTTTTTT. It translates to CASSYSMVGIGTGELFF.